These 8 T cell receptor beta chains originate from one sample sequenced in a study of T cell changes during pregnancy in multiple sclerosis. Here immunoSEQ multiplex PCR was the method, and the copy in TCRdb shows in-frame clones only, minus some. Of tens of thousands of clones in the sample, about nine tenths were seen once. The sample here was CD8+ T cells from peripheral blood mononuclear cells, taken before pregnancy. The origin of the receptors is a female donor with multiple sclerosis, enrolled in a pregnancy study.

The chain joins TRBV4-1 to TRBJ1-1; D is perhaps TRBD1 (6 bases). Trimming stripped 1 base from V and 2 bases from J, with 23 bases between. Germline V CDR1 and CDR2: MGHRA, YSYEKL. CDR3 length equals 19 residues. The CDR3 nucleotides are TGCGCCAGCAGCCAAGTCCCAGAGGCACAGGGTATTCTTAACACTGAAGCTTTCTTT. The encoded protein is CASSQVPEAQGILNTEAFF.

The genes are TRBV30 and TRBJ2-3; TRBD2 agrees at 11 bases. CDR3 length equals 17 residues. Looked up from germline, CDR1 is GTSNPN and CDR2 is SVGIG (reference sequence). V shed 3 bases and J 2 bases; nucleotides not matched to a gene: 10. Written as DNA, the CDR3 is TGTGCCTGGAGCCCCAGCCTTAGCGGGGGGGCCACAGATACGCAGTATTTT. Protein: CAWSPSLSGGATDTQYF.

This clone was picked up one time. This chain joins TRBV7-2 and TRBJ1-1, with unresolved D. The CDR3 totals 11 residues. The ends were cut back, 6 bases at V and 10 bases at J, with 12 bases in the middle. Germline lookup yields CDR1 SGHTA and CDR2 FQGNSA. CDR3 DNA: TGTGCCAGCAGGGGCCCAGCGGGAGCTTTCTTT. It yields the protein CASRGPAGAFF.

This clone occurred once. This chain connects TRBV4-3 to TRBJ2-5, with a possible D match to TRBD2 (5 bases). Germline values: CDR1 LGHNA, CDR2 YSLEER. V was clipped by 1 base and J by 5 bases, with 14 bases between them. The length of the CDR3 is 15 residues. The CDR3 sequence: CASSQGVGAVETQYF. In DNA form, the CDR3 reads TGCGCCAGCAGCCAAGGCGTGGGAGCGGTGGAGACCCAGTACTTC.

This clone was detected once. This chain links TRBV5-1 with TRBJ2-1; 10 bases line up with TRBD1. This CDR3 contains 14 residues. Germline trimming cut 2 bases from V and 8 bases from J; bases unmatched to any gene: 4. Germline CDR1 and CDR2: SGHRS and YFSETQ. The chain's CDR3 is CASSLPTGGDEQFF. CDR3 in DNA: TGCGCCAGCAGCTTACCGACAGGGGGCGATGAGCAGTTCTTC.

The V call is TRBV7-3, the J call TRBJ1-6; D unresolved. The CDR3 is 14 amino acids. Deletions cut 1 base from V and 13 bases from J, with 14 bases between. Germline loops: CDR1 SGHTA, CDR2 FQGTGA. DNA for the CDR3: TGTGCCAGCAGCTTAATCGGGAGCGAAAGTCCCCTCCACTTT. It yields the protein CASSLIGSESPLHF.

CDR3 nucleotides: TGCAGCGTTCTGGGACTAGACCGCCTGATGGAGACCCAGTACTTC. Encoded protein: CSVLGLDRLMETQYF. This chain uses TRBV29-1 with TRBJ2-5, with 8 bases identical to TRBD2. In germline, CDR1 is SQVTM, CDR2 ANQGSEA. Losses at the gene ends were 5 bases for V and 5 bases for J; bases not matched to a gene: 13. CDR3 length: 15 amino acids.

This chain uses TRBV13 with TRBJ1-2, with TRBD1 matching over 7 bases. Germline lookup yields CDR1 PRHDT and CDR2 FYEKMQ (reference sequence). Trimming at V came to 5 bases and at J to 8 bases, leaving 17 bases not matched to a gene. The CDR3 has 16 residues. DNA for the CDR3: TGTGCCAGCAGCCCCAACCCTGGACAGGCTGGCGAGGGCTACACCTTC. Translating it yields CASSPNPGQAGEGYTF.